One and the same sample provided the 23 T cell receptor beta chains below, sequenced in a study of T cell repertoires in cytomegalovirus infection. TCRdb reanalysed the reads using MiXCR and keeps one entry per CDR3 protein. This table has 310,000 or so distinct CDR3 sequences, 20% to 30% appearing once. Sample: PBMCs. The receptors come from a human donor in good health (CMV status not recorded). Some clones in this sample may be carry-over from other donors' samples.

This chain links TRBV10-3 with TRBJ2-2, with 7 bases fitting TRBD1. This CDR3 comprises 15 residues. Germline loops: CDR1 ENHRY, CDR2 SYGVKD. After removal of 5 bases from V and 0 bases from J, the junction contained 3 bases not matched to a gene. CDR3 sequence: CAISRDSSNTGELFF. Here the CDR3 DNA reads TGTGCCATCAGTAGGGACAGTTCGAACACCGGGGAGCTGTTTTTT.

This clonotype occurred many times. This chain connects TRBV11-2 to TRBJ2-3; no clear D gene. Germline V lookup: CDR1 SGHAT, CDR2 FQNNGV. The CDR3 sequence is 15 residues long. Trimming took off 0 bases at V and 2 bases at J, with 9 bases between the two ends. The CDR3 loop is CASSLDGRNTDTQYF. The DNA of the CDR3 is TGTGCCAGCAGCTTAGATGGCAGGAACACAGATACGCAGTATTTT.

The table lists this clonotype with a few counts. V and J are TRBV18 and TRBJ1-2; 11 bases map to TRBD1. V was pared by 3 bases and J by 3 bases, with 6 bases of the junction left unmatched. This CDR3 has 16 residues. Germline V lookup: CDR1 KGHSH, CDR2 LQKENI. The CDR3 DNA is TGTGCCAGCTCACCCTCAGGGACAGGGGGAGACTATGGCTACACCTTC. Protein sequence: CASSPSGTGGDYGYTF.

V is TRBV5-1 and J is TRBJ2-1, with D perhaps given as TRBD1 or TRBD2 (6 bases each). From germline, CDR1 is SGHRS and CDR2 YFSETQ. The CDR3 sequence is 15 residues long. V lost 4 bases and J lost 0, with 11 bases in between. The CDR3 sequence: CASSVRGDSYNEQFF. The CDR3 nucleotides read TGCGCCAGCAGCGTGAGGGGGGACTCCTACAATGAGCAGTTCTTC.

This clonotype was detected only a few times. The V call is TRBV20-1, the J call TRBJ1-1; D uncertain. CDR3 length: 11 amino acids. The V end lost 4 bases, the J end lost 3 bases, and 6 bases lay between the germline ends. Germline-derived CDR1 and CDR2 are DFQATT and SNEGSKA (reference sequence). CDR3 protein: CSAIYYTEAFF. The CDR3 DNA reads TGCAGTGCTATTTACTACACTGAAGCTTTCTTT.

This clonotype was recorded at least ten times. The rearrangement joins TRBV6-2 or TRBV6-3 to TRBJ1-5; 8 nucleotides agree with TRBD1. V was pared by 0 bases and J by 3 bases, with 7 bases of the junction left unmatched. CDR1 and CDR2 (germline): MNHEY, SVGEGT. The CDR3 is made up of 17 amino acids. CDR3 sequence: CASSYSWTGLTNQPQHF. The CDR3 DNA reads TGTGCCAGCAGTTACTCCTGGACAGGGCTTACCAATCAGCCCCAGCATTTT.

This sequence joins TRBV2 and TRBJ1-4, with TRBD1 as a possible D gene (5 bases). Germline CDR1 and CDR2: SNHLY and FYNNEI. Trimming removed 8 bases at V and 7 bases at J, with 20 bases between. This CDR3 region has 15 residues. The CDR3 reads CASSSQGGSGEKLFF. DNA for the CDR3: TGTGCCAGCTCTTCTCAGGGAGGGTCCGGTGAAAAACTGTTTTTT.

At least ten counts were recorded for this clonotype. The chain is built from TRBV7-2 and TRBJ1-1; D gene ambiguous. Germline V gene lookup returns CDR1 SGHTA and CDR2 FQGNSA. V lost 5 bases and J 4 bases, leaving 20 bases between the germline ends. This CDR3 spans 16 amino acids. The CDR3 DNA reads as TGTGCCAGCAGCCCCATCCAGACAAGGCCAGGCACTGAAGCTTTCTTT. Translation gives CASSPIQTRPGTEAFF.

CDR3: CASSLSALRGTEAFF. The CDR3 DNA sequence: TGTGCCAGCAGTTTAAGTGCCCTGAGGGGCACTGAAGCTTTCTTT. V and J are TRBV12-3 or TRBV12-4 and TRBJ1-1; maybe TRBD1 (5 bases). Trimming left V 2 bases short and J 4 bases short, with 14 bases between. The CDR3 has 15 residues.

In this sample, this clonotype turned up many times. V and J are TRBV7-2 and TRBJ2-1; tentatively, D is TRBD2 (6 bases). With 1 base removed from V and 2 bases from J, the gap between germline ends came to 9 bases. The CDR3 length is 15 residues. Germline V CDR1 and CDR2: SGHTA, FQGNSA. CDR3 sequence (DNA): TGTGCCAGCAGCTTAGTACCGGGAGCCTACAATGAGCAGTTCTTC. Translating it yields CASSLVPGAYNEQFF.

The V gene is TRBV7-3, the J gene TRBJ2-2; D is unresolved. The CDR3 length is 14 residues. CDR1 and CDR2 (germline): SGHTA, FQGTGA. V lost 5 bases, J lost 2 bases, and 9 bases lay in between. CDR3 in DNA: TGTGCCAGCAGCCACGACGGTAACACCGGGGAGCTGTTTTTT. Protein product: CASSHDGNTGELFF.

The V gene is TRBV6-2 or TRBV6-3, the J gene TRBJ1-1, with D hard to call. The CDR3 is 13 residues long. The germline gives CDR1 MNHEY, CDR2 SVGEGT. Trimming took 3 bases from V and 3 from J, leaving 8 bases between them. The DNA of the CDR3 is TGTGCCAGCAGTTATTCACCCTACACTGAAGCTTTCTTT. It translates to CASSYSPYTEAFF.

The chain links TRBV12-3 or TRBV12-4 to TRBJ2-7; D is uncertain. V was trimmed by 6 bases and J by 6 bases, leaving 18 bases between them. CDR3 length: 14 residues. This CDR3 is CASSLGSEVSEQYF. The CDR3 DNA reads as TGTGCCAGCAGCCTTGGATCAGAGGTCTCCGAGCAGTACTTC.

This clonotype was seen ten or more times. CDR3 in DNA: TGTGCCAGCAGCTTAATGTCCCGTACAACAGATACGCAGTATTTT. Translation gives CASSLMSRTTDTQYF. The chain employs TRBV7-3 and TRBJ2-3; D not resolved. CDR1 and CDR2 (germline): SGHTA, FQGTGA. The V end lost 1 base, the J end lost 3 bases, and 11 bases lay between the germline ends. The CDR3 consists of 15 residues.

This chain links TRBV3-1 with TRBJ2-7, with D perhaps matching TRBD2 (6 bases). The CDR3 is 14 amino acids. The germline CDR1 and CDR2 sequences are LGHDT and YNNKEL (reference sequence). With 1 base removed from V and 2 bases from J, the gap between germline ends came to 9 bases. The CDR3 DNA is TGTGCCAGCAGCCAAGGGCGACTAGCCTACGAGCAGTACTTC. Encoded protein: CASSQGRLAYEQYF.

The V and J genes are TRBV28 and TRBJ2-2; a possible D gene is TRBD2 (5 bases). This CDR3 comprises 14 residues. Germline V gene sequence: CDR1 MDHEN, CDR2 SYDVKM. V dropped 6 bases and J dropped 6 bases, with 14 bases sitting between them. CDR3 coding DNA: TGTGCCAGCAGCCATGGAGGATTCGCCGGGGAGCTGTTTTTT. Encoded protein: CASSHGGFAGELFF.

This sequence joins TRBV6-2 or TRBV6-3 and TRBJ2-5; no clear D gene. This CDR3 spans 16 amino acids. The germline V gene has CDR1 MNHEY and CDR2 SVGEGT. Trimming pared 5 bases from V and 3 bases from J, leaving 19 bases between. CDR3 residues: CASSPRSPSLEETQYF. The CDR3 DNA reads as TGTGCCAGCAGTCCCCGATCTCCCTCACTGGAAGAGACCCAGTACTTC.

This clonotype turned up a few times. The rearrangement uses TRBV10-2 and TRBJ1-1; D unclear. CDR1 WSHSY and CDR2 SAAADI come from the germline V gene. The length of the CDR3 is 12 residues. V lost 2 bases to trimming and J lost 6 bases, with 7 bases between them. The CDR3 DNA follows: TGCGCCAGCAGTGAGGGGCGGGCTGAAGCTTTCTTT. Protein sequence: CASSEGRAEAFF.

This clonotype came up many times. V is TRBV7-2 and J is TRBJ2-3, with 12 bases matching TRBD2. With V trimmed by 0 bases and J by 3 bases, 13 bases remained unmatched. Looked up from germline, CDR1 is SGHTA and CDR2 is FQGNSA. The length of the CDR3 is 20 residues. CDR3 sequence reads: CASSLAPRLLAGGGTDTQYF. CDR3 in DNA: TGTGCCAGCAGCTTAGCTCCCCGTTTACTAGCGGGAGGTGGTACAGATACGCAGTATTTT.

This clonotype was found a few times. This chain uses TRBV19 with TRBJ2-2; TRBD2 matches 10 bases. The CDR3 sequence is 17 residues long. With 4 bases clipped from V and 3 bases from J, the junction kept 8 bases outside the gene matches. The V gene's germline CDR1 is LNHDA and CDR2 SQIVND (reference sequence). CDR3 sequence (DNA): TGTGCCAGTAGTAATGCCGGGACTAGCGTATACACCGGGGAGCTGTTTTTT. Translation: CASSNAGTSVYTGELFF.

This clonotype showed up just a few times. The chain recombines TRBV29-1 with TRBJ2-2, with 10 positions matching TRBD2. The CDR3 runs 14 residues. Germline V gene lookup returns CDR1 SQVTM and CDR2 ANQGSEA. The trim removed 4 bases at V and 3 bases at J, leaving 2 bases unmatched. This CDR3 reads CSVAGLADTGELFF. CDR3 bases: TGCAGCGTTGCCGGACTAGCGGACACCGGGGAGCTGTTTTTT.

This chain joins TRBV15 and TRBJ2-3; a possible D gene is TRBD1 (5 bases). The CDR3 is made up of 14 amino acids. V was clipped by 1 base and J by 10 bases, with 15 bases between them. The germline V gene encodes CDR1 LNHNV and CDR2 YYDKDF (reference sequence). The CDR3 coding sequence is TGTGCCACCAGCAGAGGCACTTACGAACAGGCGCAGTATTTT. It yields the protein CATSRGTYEQAQYF.

This clonotype was seen a handful of times. The chain has TRBV6-5 and TRBJ1-2; D might be TRBD1 (5 bases). The CDR3 sequence is 14 residues long. The ends were cut back, 4 bases at V and 1 base at J, with 10 bases in the middle. The germline V gene has CDR1 MNHEY and CDR2 SVGAGI. The CDR3 nucleotides read TGTGCCAGCAGTTCCCCGGGGGTTAACTATGGCTACACCTTC. This encodes CASSSPGVNYGYTF.